This T cell receptor (beta chain) was found in a study of shared clonotypes between healthy human individuals. About the study: Each donor had three CD4 naive, three CD4 memory, two CD8 naive and one CD8 memory plate.

Produced via immunoSEQ multiplex PCR; TCRdb's table is partial and in-frame only. The profile shows hundreds of thousands of clones, 74% of them singletons. To note about this clone: A read error likely explains this, since a far larger clone differs by one base.

The TCR sequence derives from a woman aged 30 to 39 in good health. Sequenced sample: memory CD4+ T cells sorted from blood. The sample's subset: CD45RA-negative fraction.

The DNA for the CDR3 is TGTGCCAGCAGTCCCGGGACAGACTATGGCTACACCTTC. Protein: CASSPGTDYGYTF. The V and J genes are TRBV2 and TRBJ1-2, with TRBD1 matching 7 bases. CDR1 is SNHLY, CDR2 FYNNEI, per germline. The CDR3 contains 13 residues. V trimming: 5 bases; J trimming: 3 bases; junction bases outside the gene matches: 3.